The rows below give T cell receptor beta chains drawn from one sample of a study of blood T cell repertoires in COVID-19. Measured with immunoSEQ multiplex PCR; TCRdb has only the in-frame clones, and not every one. Of some 300,000 clones listed, around 90% are singletons. Sequencing used peripheral blood. Every receptor here comes from a woman aged 45-59 years with COVID-19, enrolled during active disease. Each CDR3 is given with its conserved first and last residue. Each record gives: J gene, D gene, V gene, CDR3 protein, CDR3 DNA. A D gene is named only where the DNA matches it firmly.

j_call: TRBJ2-7
d_call: TRBD1
v_call: TRBV19
cdr3_aa: CASSGEMTGATYEQYF
cdr3_nt: TGTGCCAGTAGTGGGGAGATGACAGGGGCGACCTACGAGCAGTACTTC

j_call: TRBJ1-1
d_call: TRBD1
v_call: TRBV28
cdr3_aa: CASILSSGGRTEAFF
cdr3_nt: TGTGCCAGCATCCTCAGTTCAGGGGGAAGGACTGAAGCTTTCTTT

j_call: TRBJ2-7
d_call: TRBD1
v_call: TRBV27
cdr3_aa: CASSSGTGFYEQYF
cdr3_nt: TGTGCCAGCAGTTCCGGGACAGGGTTTTACGAGCAGTACTTC

j_call: TRBJ1-2
d_call: TRBD1
v_call: TRBV2
cdr3_aa: CASSHIRGQGDYGYTF
cdr3_nt: TGTGCCAGCAGTCATATCAGGGGACAGGGAGACTATGGCTACACCTTC

j_call: TRBJ2-5
d_call: TRBD1
v_call: TRBV5-8
cdr3_aa: CASSPRTGGETQYF
cdr3_nt: TGTGCCAGCAGCCCGCGGACAGGGGGAGAGACCCAGTACTTC

j_call: TRBJ1-2
d_call: -
v_call: TRBV5-1
cdr3_aa: CASSEGYRAYGYTF
cdr3_nt: TGCGCCAGCAGCGAGGGGTACAGGGCTTATGGCTACACCTTC

j_call: TRBJ1-6
d_call: -
v_call: TRBV7-9
cdr3_aa: CASSFDGSSPLHF
cdr3_nt: TGTGCCAGCAGCTTTGACGGGAGTTCACCCCTCCACTTT

j_call: TRBJ1-5
d_call: TRBD1
v_call: TRBV30
cdr3_aa: CAWRVPGQGNQPQHF
cdr3_nt: TGTGCCTGGAGGGTCCCGGGACAGGGTAATCAGCCCCAGCATTTT

j_call: TRBJ2-7
d_call: TRBD2
v_call: TRBV7-2
cdr3_aa: CASSLSGGRFYEQYF
cdr3_nt: TGTGCCAGCAGCTTATCTGGCGGGAGGTTCTACGAGCAGTACTTC

j_call: TRBJ2-7
d_call: TRBD1
v_call: TRBV5-4
cdr3_aa: CASSSGTGSSYEQYF
cdr3_nt: TGTGCCAGCAGCTCCGGGACAGGCAGCTCCTACGAGCAGTACTTC

j_call: TRBJ2-7
d_call: TRBD1
v_call: TRBV7-2
cdr3_aa: CASSSTKGAYEQYF
cdr3_nt: TGTGCCAGCAGCTCAACGAAGGGGGCGTACGAGCAGTACTTC

j_call: TRBJ1-2
d_call: TRBD1
v_call: TRBV5-1
cdr3_aa: CASSLEGGGAVHGYTF
cdr3_nt: TGCGCCAGCAGCTTGGAAGGAGGGGGCGCGGTCCATGGCTACACCTTC